The 25 T cell receptor beta chains reported below all come from one sample, sequenced in a study of T cell repertoires in cytomegalovirus infection. TCRdb itself ran the reads through MiXCR, one entry per CDR3 protein. This table has approximately 1,000,000 distinct CDR3 sequences, 30% to 40% appearing once. These receptors are not linked to any known antigen. The material was cultured CD8+ T cells from PBMCs, obtained from culture after CMV antigen stimulation. The source of these receptors is a human donor in good health (CMV status not recorded). Some clones in this sample may be carry-over from other donors' samples.

This clonotype was observed a few times. The chain uses TRBV25-1 and TRBJ2-3, with 9 bases lining up with TRBD2. The CDR3 contains 18 residues. V shed 4 bases and J 3 bases; nucleotides not matched to a gene: 14. Germline CDR1 and CDR2: MGHDK and SYGVNS. CDR3 region: CASSVAGKTAGGTDTQYF. The DNA of the CDR3 is TGTGCCAGCAGTGTTGCAGGGAAGACAGCGGGGGGTACAGATACGCAGTATTTT.

This chain connects TRBV12-3 or TRBV12-4 to TRBJ1-5; possible D gene TRBD1, 5 bases. The V gene lost 6 bases and the J gene lost 5 bases, with 14 bases spanning the gap. CDR3 length equals 14 residues. The CDR3 spells CASSPLGAYQPQHF. In DNA form, the CDR3 reads TGTGCCAGCAGCCCCCTCGGGGCCTATCAGCCCCAGCATTTT.

The rearrangement joins TRBV4-1 to TRBJ1-5; D is undetermined. CDR3 length equals 15 residues. Germline V gene lookup returns CDR1 MGHRA and CDR2 YSYEKL. V was clipped by 1 base and J by 0 bases, with 7 bases between them. The CDR3 loop is CASSQGPTSNQPQHF. The CDR3 region has the DNA TGCGCCAGCAGCCAAGGCCCGACTAGCAATCAGCCCCAGCATTTT.

The chain uses TRBV6-5 and TRBJ2-5, with a tentative D call TRBD1 (5 bases). CDR1 and CDR2 (germline): MNHEY, SVGAGI. V was pared by 0 bases and J by 5 bases, with 13 bases between. CDR3 length: 15 residues. This CDR3 reads CASSYSKGWRETQYF. The DNA for the CDR3 is TGTGCCAGCAGTTACTCAAAGGGGTGGCGGGAGACCCAGTACTTC.

The J gene is TRBJ2-5, the V gene TRBV7-4; 11 bases fit TRBD2. V lost 2 bases to trimming and J lost 5 bases; unmatched junction nucleotides: 10. Looked up from germline, CDR1 is SGHVT and CDR2 is SQSDAQ. The CDR3 sequence is 17 residues long. CDR3 loop: CASSLPQLAGVTETQYF. CDR3 DNA: TGTGCCAGCAGCTTACCCCAACTAGCGGGGGTCACGGAGACCCAGTACTTC. The whole variable domain, remainder taken from reference TRBV7-4 and TRBJ2-5, is GAGVSQSPRYKVAKRGRDVALRCDSISGHVTLYWYRQTLGQGSEVLTYSQSDAQRDKSGRPSGRFSAERPERSVSTLKIQRTEQGDSAVYLCASSLPQLAGVTETQYFGPGTRLLVL.

The chain joins TRBV19 to TRBJ1-6; possible D gene TRBD1, 6 bases. Germline loops: CDR1 LNHDA, CDR2 SQIVND (reference sequence). V was trimmed by 10 bases and J by 9 bases, leaving 16 bases between them. The CDR3 is 13 residues long. The CDR3 spells CATSSGVLSPLHF. In DNA, the CDR3 is TGTGCCACGTCGTCAGGGGTTCTTTCACCCCTCCACTTT. The whole variable domain, filled in from reference TRBV19 and TRBJ1-6, reads DGGITQSPKYLFRKEGQNVTLSCEQNLNHDAMYWYRQDPGQGLRLIYYSQIVNDFQKGDIAEGYSVSREKKESFPLTVTSAQKNPTAFYLCATSSGVLSPLHFGNGTRLTVT.

The CDR3 loop reads CSATGPKNTEAFF. In nucleotides, the CDR3 is TGCAGTGCTACTGGACCGAAGAACACTGAAGCTTTCTTT. V and J are TRBV20-1 and TRBJ1-1; D gene uncertain. Trimming left V 4 bases short and J 1 base short, with 10 bases between. The CDR3 is 13 amino acids. Germline CDR1 is DFQATT and CDR2 is SNEGSKA (reference sequence).

The chain couples TRBV4-1 to TRBJ1-3, with D possibly matching TRBD1 (5 bases). Deletions cut 0 bases from V and 2 bases from J, with 11 bases between. The CDR3 spans 16 residues. The V gene's germline CDR1 is MGHRA and CDR2 YSYEKL. CDR3 coding DNA: TGCGCCAGCAGCCAAGAAGGGGAAGGGACTGGAAACACCATATATTTT. Protein: CASSQEGEGTGNTIYF.

The rearrangement uses TRBV11-2 and TRBJ1-1; TRBD1 agrees at 9 bases. This CDR3 region has 20 residues. V was pared by 1 base and J by 4 bases, with 19 bases of the junction left unmatched. Germline values: CDR1 SGHAT, CDR2 FQNNGV. This CDR3 is CASSLALFGGQGTWGTEAFF. The CDR3 nucleotides read TGTGCCAGCAGCTTAGCATTGTTTGGCGGACAGGGGACATGGGGCACTGAAGCTTTCTTT.

Concerning this clonotype: The conserved final phenylalanine or tryptophan is absent from the CDR3, which likely points to a read error. V usage is TRBV12-3 or TRBV12-4 and J usage is TRBJ1-5; unclear D gene. Trimming removed 6 bases from V and 1 base from J, with 10 bases in between. The CDR3 runs 14 residues. The CDR3 bases are TGTGCCAGCAGCCCCGGATGGAGCAATCAGCCCCAGCATTCT. This codes for CASSPGWSNQPQHS.

The chain carries TRBV10-3 and TRBJ2-3; no clear D gene. The germline CDR1 and CDR2 sequences are ENHRY and SYGVKD. This CDR3 has 13 residues. With 0 bases removed from V and 4 bases from J, the gap between germline ends came to 5 bases. CDR3 nucleotides: TGTGCCATCAGTGAGTCGCTAGCAGATACGCAGTATTTT. This encodes CAISESLADTQYF.

V gene TRBV3-1 combines with J gene TRBJ2-5; D may be TRBD1 (5 bases). The germline V and J ends were trimmed by 5 bases and 0 bases, with 13 bases remaining between them. This CDR3 is built from 15 residues. Germline values: CDR1 LGHDT, CDR2 YNNKEL (reference sequence). CDR3 protein: CASSSVDRYQETQYF. The CDR3 DNA sequence: TGTGCCAGCAGCTCAGTTGACAGATACCAAGAGACCCAGTACTTC.

This clonotype was detected a few times. The chain employs TRBV7-9 and TRBJ1-2; D unresolved. V was shortened by 5 bases and J by 5 bases, with 15 bases between the two germline ends. The CDR3 consists of 14 residues. Germline V gene sequence: CDR1 SEHNR, CDR2 FQNEAQ (reference sequence). Here the CDR3 reads CASSPPYDGYGYTF. Here the CDR3 DNA reads TGTGCCAGCAGCCCACCCTATGACGGGTATGGCTACACCTTC. The full variable domain, rest sourced from reference TRBV7-9 and TRBJ1-2, is DTGVSQNPRHKITKRGQNVTFRCDPISEHNRLYWYRQTLGQGPEFLTYFQNEAQLEKSRLLSDRFSAERPKGSFSTLEIQRTEQGDSAMYLCASSPPYDGYGYTFGSGTRLTVV.

The chain has TRBV6-1 and TRBJ1-1; D is possibly TRBD1 (5 bases). V lost 5 bases, J lost 6 bases, and 19 bases lay in between. The CDR3 is made up of 15 amino acids. CDR1 is MNHNS, CDR2 SASEGT, per germline. The CDR3 spells CASSRPRRGAAEAFF. CDR3 bases: TGTGCCAGCAGTCGCCCCCGACGGGGCGCCGCTGAAGCTTTCTTT.

In this sample, this clonotype turned up many times. V is TRBV7-2 and J is TRBJ1-4; D unresolved. Trimming stripped 2 bases from V and 5 bases from J, with 12 bases between. Germline CDR1 is SGHTA and CDR2 is FQGNSA. The CDR3 consists of 15 residues. The CDR3 loop reads CASSLNIGPNEKLFF. The CDR3 DNA is TGTGCCAGCAGCTTAAATATCGGGCCGAATGAAAAACTGTTTTTT.

In the case of this clonotype: Relative to the germline gene, one junction end is altered; a read error may explain this. The chain couples TRBV27 to TRBJ2-6; unclear D gene. CDR1 is MNHEY and CDR2 is SMNVEV in the germline V gene (reference sequence). The CDR3 has 14 residues. The CDR3 protein is CASWGYSGTNVLTF. The CDR3 DNA follows: TGTGCCAGTTGGGGATACTCTGGGACCAACGTCCTGACTTTC.

The rearrangement uses TRBV6-9 and TRBJ1-5, with no clear D. V lost 5 bases and J lost 3, with 26 bases in between. The germline V gene has CDR1 MNHGY and CDR2 SVAAGI. CDR3 length equals 19 residues. DNA for the CDR3: TGTGCCAGCAGTGTGGGGAGGGAATCATGGGTTGTTAACAATCAGCCCCAGCATTTT. Its protein is CASSVGRESWVVNNQPQHF.

Ten or more counts support this clonotype. This may come from a read error, since a much larger clone is one base off. The chain recombines TRBV6-4 with TRBJ2-3; 13 positions agree with TRBD2. This CDR3 comprises 15 residues. V trimming: 2 bases; J trimming: 4 bases; junction bases outside the gene matches: 0. Germline values: CDR1 MRHNA, CDR2 SNTAGT. CDR3 sequence: CASSDTSGGADTQYF. The DNA of the CDR3 is TGTGCCAGCAGTGACACTAGCGGGGGGGCAGATACGCAGTATTTT.

This clonotype has a handful of counts. The V call is TRBV6-2 or TRBV6-3, the J call TRBJ2-7; TRBD2 aligns across 7 bases. J was trimmed by 0 bases and V by 6 bases; bases with no gene match: 2. The CDR3 contains 13 residues. Germline lookup yields CDR1 MNHEY and CDR2 SVGEGT. CDR3 residues: CASRQRGSYEQYF. In DNA, the CDR3 is TGTGCCAGCAGGCAGCGGGGCTCCTACGAGCAGTACTTC.

The table lists this clonotype with many counts. The rearrangement uses TRBV7-6 and TRBJ1-2; no clear D gene. The CDR3 covers 15 residues. Germline values: CDR1 SGHVS, CDR2 FNYEAQ. The germline V and J ends were trimmed by 2 bases and 0 bases, with 10 bases remaining between them. DNA for the CDR3: TGTGCCAGCAGCTTAAATCACCTGTCTAACTATGGCTACACCTTC. It encodes CASSLNHLSNYGYTF.

This clonotype was found a few times. The CDR3 coding sequence is TGTGCCAGCAGCGTACAAAGCTCCTACGAGCAGTACTTC. Translated, it gives CASSVQSSYEQYF. This chain links TRBV7-9 with TRBJ2-7; no definite D call. The V gene lost 5 bases and the J gene lost 0 bases, with 8 bases spanning the gap. The CDR3 is made up of 13 amino acids. Germline CDR1 and CDR2: SEHNR and FQNEAQ (reference sequence). Variable domain in full (rest from reference TRBV7-9 and TRBJ2-7): DTGVSQNPRHKITKRGQNVTFRCDPISEHNRLYWYRQTLGQGPEFLTYFQNEAQLEKSRLLSDRFSAERPKGSFSTLEIQRTEQGDSAMYLCASSVQSSYEQYFGPGTRLTVT.

The gene calls are TRBV6-5 and TRBJ1-3; no definite D call. Looked up from germline, CDR1 is MNHEY and CDR2 is SVGAGI. The CDR3 has 15 amino acids. Trimming left V 6 bases short and J 0 bases short, with 12 bases between. CDR3 DNA sequence: TGTGCCAGCAGACAGACTGGGCTCTCTGGAAACACCATATATTTT. It codes for CASRQTGLSGNTIYF.

This clonotype was seen a few times. The chain couples TRBV12-3 or TRBV12-4 to TRBJ2-5, with TRBD2 identical over 12 bases. The trim removed 4 bases at V and 4 bases at J, leaving 7 bases unmatched. The CDR3 contains 16 residues. The CDR3: CASSSTSGGGAETQYF. The CDR3 DNA reads as TGTGCCAGCAGTTCGACTAGCGGGGGAGGTGCAGAGACCCAGTACTTC.

This clonotype was counted at least ten times. V and J are TRBV6-5 and TRBJ2-4, with unresolved D. The germline V and J ends were trimmed by 4 bases and 0 bases, with 10 bases remaining between them. Germline CDR1 and CDR2: MNHEY and SVGAGI. The CDR3 has 15 amino acids. As DNA, the CDR3 is TGTGCCAGCAGTTCCCAGCGAATAGCCAAAAACATTCAGTACTTC. Protein product: CASSSQRIAKNIQYF.

J is TRBJ2-3 and V is TRBV25-1; 11 bases are shared with TRBD2. In germline, CDR1 is MGHDK, CDR2 SYGVNS. This CDR3 spans 14 amino acids. Germline trimming cut 3 bases from V and 8 bases from J; bases unmatched to any gene: 4. CDR3 protein: CASSDSGGVGTQYF. CDR3 bases: TGTGCCAGCAGTGATAGCGGGGGGGTTGGTACGCAGTATTTT.